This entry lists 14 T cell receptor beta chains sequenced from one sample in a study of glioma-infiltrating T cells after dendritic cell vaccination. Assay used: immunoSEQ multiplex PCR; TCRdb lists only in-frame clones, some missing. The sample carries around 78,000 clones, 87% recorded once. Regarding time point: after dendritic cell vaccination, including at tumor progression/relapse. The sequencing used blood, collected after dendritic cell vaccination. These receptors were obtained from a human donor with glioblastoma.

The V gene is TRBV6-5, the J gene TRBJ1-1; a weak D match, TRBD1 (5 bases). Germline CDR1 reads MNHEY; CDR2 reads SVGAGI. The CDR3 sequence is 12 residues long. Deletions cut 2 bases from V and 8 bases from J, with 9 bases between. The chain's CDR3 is CASSYAGREAFF. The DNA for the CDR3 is TGTGCCAGCAGTTACGCGGGACGAGAAGCTTTCTTT.

The chain's CDR3 is CASSPWGGGSSYEQYF. CDR3 DNA: TGTGCCAGCAGCCCTTGGGGGGGAGGGAGCTCCTACGAGCAGTACTTC. V usage is TRBV5-6 and J usage is TRBJ2-7; 7 nucleotides line up with TRBD2. V lost 4 bases to trimming and J lost 0 bases; unmatched junction nucleotides: 10. Germline loops: CDR1 SGHDT, CDR2 YYEEEE. CDR3 length: 16 amino acids.

This chain's CDR3 is CASTPLNTEAFF. CDR3 in DNA: TGTGCCAGCACCCCTCTGAACACTGAAGCTTTCTTT. This rearrangement joins TRBV28 to TRBJ1-1, with unresolved D. The CDR3 consists of 12 residues. Germline CDR1 is MDHEN and CDR2 is SYDVKM. The V end lost 7 bases, the J end lost 0 bases, and 6 bases lay between the germline ends.

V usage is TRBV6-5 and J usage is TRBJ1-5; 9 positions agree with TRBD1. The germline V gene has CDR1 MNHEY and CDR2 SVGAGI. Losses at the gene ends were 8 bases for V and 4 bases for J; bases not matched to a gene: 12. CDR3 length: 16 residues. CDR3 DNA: TGTGCCAGCGGTTTCTACCCGGGACAGGGTAATCAGCCCCAGCATTTT. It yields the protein CASGFYPGQGNQPQHF.

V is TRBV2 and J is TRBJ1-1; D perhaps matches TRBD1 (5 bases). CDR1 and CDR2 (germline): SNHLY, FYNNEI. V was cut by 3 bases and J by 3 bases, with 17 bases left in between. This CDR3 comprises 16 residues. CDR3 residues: CASSEGLTGGYTEAFF. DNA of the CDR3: TGTGCCAGCAGTGAGGGACTCACCGGGGGGTACACTGAAGCTTTCTTT.

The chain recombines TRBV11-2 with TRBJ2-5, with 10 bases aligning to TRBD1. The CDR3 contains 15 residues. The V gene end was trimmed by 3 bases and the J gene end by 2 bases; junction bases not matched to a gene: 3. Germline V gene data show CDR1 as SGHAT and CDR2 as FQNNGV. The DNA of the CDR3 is TGTGCCAGCAGCTTCGGACAGGGGGGACAAGAGACCCAGTACTTC. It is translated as CASSFGQGGQETQYF.

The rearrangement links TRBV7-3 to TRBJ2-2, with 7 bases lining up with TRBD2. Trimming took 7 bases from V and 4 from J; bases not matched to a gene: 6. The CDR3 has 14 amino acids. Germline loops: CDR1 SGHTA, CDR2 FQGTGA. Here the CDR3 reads CASTELATTGELFF. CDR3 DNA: TGTGCCAGCACTGAACTAGCGACCACCGGGGAGCTGTTTTTT. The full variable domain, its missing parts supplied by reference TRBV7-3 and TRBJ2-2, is GAGVSQTPSNKVTEKGKYVELRCDPISGHTALYWYRQSLGQGPEFLIYFQGTGAADDSGLPNDRFFAVRPEGSVSTLKIQRTERGDSAVYLCASTELATTGELFFGEGSRLTVL.

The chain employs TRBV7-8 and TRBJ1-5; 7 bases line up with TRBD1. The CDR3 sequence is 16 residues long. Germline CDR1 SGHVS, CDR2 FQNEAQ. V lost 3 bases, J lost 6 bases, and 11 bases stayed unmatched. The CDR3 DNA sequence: TGTGCCAGCAGCTTTAATACAGGGGAACTGACTCAGCCCCAGCATTTT. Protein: CASSFNTGELTQPQHF.

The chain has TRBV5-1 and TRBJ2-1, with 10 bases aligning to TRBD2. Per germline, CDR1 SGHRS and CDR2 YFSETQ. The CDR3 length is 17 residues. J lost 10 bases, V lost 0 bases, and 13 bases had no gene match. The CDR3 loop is CASSLVPASGGQQEQFF. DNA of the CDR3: TGCGCCAGCAGCTTGGTGCCTGCTAGCGGGGGACAGCAGGAGCAGTTCTTC.

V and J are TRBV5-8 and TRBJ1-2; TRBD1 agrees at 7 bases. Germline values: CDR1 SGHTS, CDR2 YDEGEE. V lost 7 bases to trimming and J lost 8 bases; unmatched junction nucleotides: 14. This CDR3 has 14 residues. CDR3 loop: CASYSREGAGGYTF. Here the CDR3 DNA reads TGTGCCAGCTACTCTCGAGAGGGGGCGGGCGGCTACACCTTC. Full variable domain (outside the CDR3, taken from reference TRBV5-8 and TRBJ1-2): EAGVTQSPTHLIKTRGQQATLRCSPISGHTSVYWYQQALGLGLQFLLWYDEGEERNRGNFPPRFSGRQFPNYSSELNVNALELEDSALYLCASYSREGAGGYTFGSGTRLTVV.

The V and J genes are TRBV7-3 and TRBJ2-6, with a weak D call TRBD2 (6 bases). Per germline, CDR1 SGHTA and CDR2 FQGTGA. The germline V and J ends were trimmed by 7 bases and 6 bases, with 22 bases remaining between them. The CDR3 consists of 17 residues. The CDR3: CASTETGTGYVANVLTF. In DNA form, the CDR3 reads TGTGCCAGCACCGAGACCGGGACTGGGTACGTGGCCAACGTCCTGACTTTC.

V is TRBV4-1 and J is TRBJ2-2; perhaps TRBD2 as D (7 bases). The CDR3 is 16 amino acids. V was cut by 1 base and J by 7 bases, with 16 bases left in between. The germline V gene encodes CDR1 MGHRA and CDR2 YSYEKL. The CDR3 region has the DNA TGCGCCAGCAGCCAAGCGGGGGGCTCTATCGGCGGGGAGCTGTTTTTT. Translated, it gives CASSQAGGSIGGELFF.

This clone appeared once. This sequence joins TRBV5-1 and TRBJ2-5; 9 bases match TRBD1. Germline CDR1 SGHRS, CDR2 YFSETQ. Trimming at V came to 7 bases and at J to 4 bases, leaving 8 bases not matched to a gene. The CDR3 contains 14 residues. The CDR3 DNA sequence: TGCGCCAGCGCCCTGAGGACAGGGGCAGAGACCCAGTACTTC. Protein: CASALRTGAETQYF.

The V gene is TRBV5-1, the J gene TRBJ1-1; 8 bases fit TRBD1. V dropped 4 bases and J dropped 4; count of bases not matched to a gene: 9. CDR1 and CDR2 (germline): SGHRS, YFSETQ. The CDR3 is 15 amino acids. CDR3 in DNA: TGCGCCAGCAGCATTGAGACAGGGGCGGCCACTGAAGCTTTCTTT. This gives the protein CASSIETGAATEAFF.